This T cell receptor beta chain was sequenced in a study of blood T cell repertoires in COVID-19. Study information: There were acute and convalescent COVID-19 samples, and they came from the United States, Italy and Spain. Sources were T cells, B-cell-depleted T cells, or PBMCs; the material itself was cDNA or gDNA.

Authors' data handling: Amplification of reference gene primers provided the estimated nucleated cell counts. Produced via immunoSEQ multiplex PCR; TCRdb's table is partial and in-frame only. The V and J calls and the clone size are those of that table, but D and trimming were determined from the DNA. The table shows over 25,000 clones, with 84% occurring only once. Input material: peripheral blood. This TCR was recovered from a woman aged 80 or over with acute or convalescent COVID-19.

The CDR3 DNA reads as TGTGCCAGCAGCTTGGTCGCGGGGGACCGTTCACCCCTCCACTTT. It yields the protein CASSLVAGDRSPLHF. The J gene is TRBJ1-6, the V gene TRBV5-5; perhaps TRBD1 as D (5 bases). CDR3 length equals 15 residues. Trimming cost V 0 bases and J 9 bases, with 13 bases left between them. Germline assignment: CDR1 SGHKS and CDR2 YYEKEE (reference sequence).